Shown below are 27 T cell receptor beta chains from a single sample sequenced in a study of identifying expanded T cells in peripheral blood. Only in-frame clones appear in the TCRdb table, and some are missing; sequencing was by immunoSEQ multiplex PCR. Here the sample spans some 90,000 clones, around 88% being singletons. The sequencing sample was made of blood. These receptors were collected from a person between 18 and 75 years old in good health.

This clone was counted a single time. The chain couples TRBV18 to TRBJ1-3; D not resolved. The CDR3 loop spans 15 amino acids. CDR1 and CDR2 from the germline V gene are KGHSH and LQKENI. V lost 3 bases and J lost 2, with 11 bases in between. The CDR3 spells CASSPAGYPGNTIYF. In nucleotides, the CDR3 is TGTGCCAGCTCACCGGCGGGGTACCCTGGAAACACCATATATTTT.

The chain joins TRBV14 to TRBJ1-4, with 8 bases lining up with TRBD1. Germline loops: CDR1 SGHDN, CDR2 FVKESK. J was trimmed by 8 bases and V by 3 bases; bases with no gene match: 11. The CDR3 totals 16 residues. CDR3 nucleotide sequence: TGTGCCAGCAGCCACCTAATTCAGGGGGCATCCGAAAAACTGTTTTTT. Protein sequence: CASSHLIQGASEKLFF.

V usage is TRBV14 and J usage is TRBJ2-3; no clear D. Between the trimmed V and J ends, which lost 4 bases and 1 base, there was a span of 12 bases. This CDR3 contains 15 residues. Germline values: CDR1 SGHDN, CDR2 FVKESK. CDR3 protein: CASSPRLSGTDTQYF. The CDR3 DNA reads as TGTGCCAGCAGCCCTCGTTTAAGCGGCACAGATACGCAGTATTTT.

The chain has TRBV7-2 and TRBJ2-3; no firm D call. V shed 3 bases and J shed 4 bases, with 8 bases lying between them. This CDR3 is 13 amino acids long. The V gene's germline CDR1 is SGHTA and CDR2 FQGNSA. The CDR3 here is CASSFRLPDTQYF. CDR3 sequence (DNA): TGTGCCAGCAGCTTCCGACTTCCAGATACGCAGTATTTT.

The V and J genes are TRBV7-2 and TRBJ2-1; TRBD1 matches 12 bases. Trimming took 4 bases from V and 7 from J; bases not matched to a gene: 11. Per germline, CDR1 SGHTA and CDR2 FQGNSA. This CDR3 has 17 residues. The CDR3 reads CASSSRRDRGLGNEQFF. As DNA, the CDR3 is TGTGCCAGCAGCTCACGCCGGGACAGGGGGCTCGGTAATGAGCAGTTCTTC.

CDR3 sequence: CASRRTGGGYYNSPLHF. The CDR3 DNA reads TGTGCCAGCAGAAGAACAGGGGGCGGGTACTATAATTCACCCCTCCACTTT. This sequence joins TRBV11-2 and TRBJ1-6; 9 bases fit TRBD1. Germline values: CDR1 SGHAT, CDR2 FQNNGV. After removal of 6 bases from V and 3 bases from J, the junction contained 9 bases not matched to a gene. The CDR3 is made up of 17 amino acids.

This rearrangement joins TRBV7-9 to TRBJ1-6, with a possible D match to TRBD1 (6 bases). The CDR3 is made up of 15 amino acids. Trimming cost V 2 bases and J 8 bases, with 13 bases left between them. Germline values: CDR1 SEHNR, CDR2 FQNEAQ (reference sequence). The CDR3 is CASSLKDYRDSPLHF. CDR3 DNA: TGTGCCAGCAGCTTAAAGGACTACAGGGATTCACCCCTCCACTTT. The complete variable domain, with remaining parts taken from reference TRBV7-9 and TRBJ1-6, reads DTGVSQNPRHKITKRGQNVTFRCDPISEHNRLYWYRQTLGQGPEFLTYFQNEAQLEKSRLLSDRFSAERPKGSFSTLEIQRTEQGDSAMYLCASSLKDYRDSPLHFGNGTRLTVT.

The V and J genes are TRBV4-3 and TRBJ1-2; D not certain. The CDR3 contains 14 residues. V was trimmed by 1 base and J by 4 bases, leaving 10 bases between them. Per germline, CDR1 LGHNA and CDR2 YSLEER. CDR3: CASSQVSQTYGYTF. CDR3 bases: TGCGCCAGCAGCCAAGTCTCACAGACCTATGGCTACACCTTC.

The V and J genes are TRBV11-2 and TRBJ2-1; 10 bases map to TRBD2. Per germline, CDR1 SGHAT and CDR2 FQNNGV. The V gene end was trimmed by 5 bases and the J gene end by 4 bases; junction bases not matched to a gene: 5. This CDR3 has 15 amino acids. CDR3 in amino acids: CASSTLAGVYNEQFF. CDR3 nucleotides: TGTGCCAGCAGCACTCTAGCGGGGGTTTACAATGAGCAGTTCTTC.

The chain recombines TRBV7-2 with TRBJ2-5; D unresolved. The CDR3 length is 12 residues. Germline CDR1 SGHTA, CDR2 FQGNSA. Trimming took 4 bases from V and 3 from J, leaving 6 bases between them. The chain's CDR3 is CASSSLKETQYF. In DNA, the CDR3 is TGTGCCAGCAGCTCTTTGAAAGAGACCCAGTACTTC.

The sample holds a few counts of this clone. The V and J genes are TRBV18 and TRBJ2-5, with 8 bases identical to TRBD1. This CDR3 is 14 amino acids long. V shed 6 bases and J 6 bases; nucleotides not matched to a gene: 9. From germline, CDR1 is KGHSH and CDR2 LQKENI. The CDR3 sequence: CASSAPGQVQTQYF. In nucleotides, the CDR3 is TGTGCCAGCTCTGCTCCGGGACAGGTTCAGACCCAGTACTTC.

This chain links TRBV5-1 with TRBJ2-1; no firm D call. The CDR3 totals 13 residues. Trimming cost V 2 bases and J 0 bases, with 3 bases left between them. The germline CDR1 and CDR2 sequences are SGHRS and YFSETQ. The CDR3 DNA is TGCGCCAGCAGCTTAGGCTCCTACAATGAGCAGTTCTTC. Its protein product is CASSLGSYNEQFF.

The rearrangement links TRBV9 to TRBJ2-2, with D uncertain. The CDR3 sequence is 14 residues long. Trimming took off 4 bases at V and 6 bases at J, with 13 bases between the two ends. Germline-derived CDR1 and CDR2 are SGDLS and YYNGEE. CDR3: CASSWSAGSGELFF. The DNA for the CDR3 is TGTGCCAGCAGCTGGTCTGCTGGGTCCGGGGAGCTGTTTTTT. The variable domain in full, completed from reference TRBV9 and TRBJ2-2, reads DSGVTQTPKHLITATGQRVTLRCSPRSGDLSVYWYQQSLDQGLQFLIQYYNGEERAKGNILERFSAQQFPDLHSELNLSSLELGDSALYFCASSWSAGSGELFFGEGSRLTVL.

The CDR3 here is CASTPGNGPTDTEAFF. The CDR3 bases are TGTGCCAGCACACCCGGTAATGGCCCTACCGACACTGAAGCTTTCTTT. This chain joins TRBV5-8 and TRBJ1-1, with no clear D. This CDR3 spans 16 amino acids. Deletions cut 6 bases from V and 3 bases from J, with 21 bases between. Germline values: CDR1 SGHTS, CDR2 YDEGEE.

V usage is TRBV4-3 and J usage is TRBJ2-4, with D unresolved. The CDR3 sequence is 16 residues long. V dropped 1 base and J dropped 0 bases, with 10 bases sitting between them. The germline gives CDR1 LGHNA, CDR2 YSLEER. The CDR3: CASSQGQSLAKNIQYF. The DNA for the CDR3 is TGCGCCAGCAGCCAAGGGCAGTCCCTAGCCAAAAACATTCAGTACTTC.

The gene calls are TRBV11-2 and TRBJ2-5; TRBD1 matches 9 bases. The junction had 9 bases not matched to a gene; V was cut back by 5 bases and J by 5 bases. Germline V CDR1 and CDR2: SGHAT, FQNNGV. The CDR3 runs to 15 residues. The CDR3 DNA reads as TGTGCCAGCAGCCTACAGGGGGCGAGTGTGGAGACCCAGTACTTC. Its translation: CASSLQGASVETQYF. The variable domain in full, completed from reference TRBV11-2 and TRBJ2-5, reads EAGVAQSPRYKIIEKRQSVAFWCNPISGHATLYWYQQILGQGPKLLIQFQNNGVVDDSQLPKDRFSAERLKGVDSTLKIQPAKLEDSAVYLCASSLQGASVETQYFGPGTRLLVL.

The V call is TRBV11-2, the J call TRBJ2-6; D might be TRBD2 (5 bases). The CDR3 sequence is 15 residues long. Trimming cost V 5 bases and J 2 bases, with 10 bases left between them. CDR1 and CDR2 (germline): SGHAT, FQNNGV. CDR3 coding DNA: TGTGCCAGCAGCAGGGCGGGTACTGGGGCCAACGTCCTGACTTTC. The encoded protein is CASSRAGTGANVLTF.

This chain connects TRBV29-1 to TRBJ2-3; 11 positions agree with TRBD2. Unmatched junction bases numbered 11, after V lost 3 bases and J lost 9 bases. Per the germline V gene, CDR1 is SQVTM and CDR2 is ANQGSEA. The CDR3 contains 15 residues. For the CDR3, the DNA is TGCAGCGTTGAGGGCGGTAGCGGGGGGGTCGAAACGCAGTATTTT. It encodes CSVEGGSGGVETQYF.

The chain has TRBV9 and TRBJ2-3; maybe TRBD2 (7 bases). The germline V gene has CDR1 SGDLS and CDR2 YYNGEE. V was trimmed by 0 bases and J by 0 bases, leaving 14 bases between them. The CDR3 is 17 amino acids. CDR3 residues: CASSVAGGGASTDTQYF. The CDR3 DNA sequence: TGTGCCAGCAGCGTAGCGGGGGGCGGGGCTAGCACAGATACGCAGTATTTT.

The genes are TRBV6-5 and TRBJ1-6; D unresolved. CDR3 length equals 15 residues. Germline loops: CDR1 MNHEY, CDR2 SVGAGI. Trimming removed 5 bases from V and 4 bases from J, with 12 bases in between. The CDR3 DNA reads as TGTGCCAGCAGTGCTACAGTTTTTTATAATTCACCCCTCCACTTT. Protein: CASSATVFYNSPLHF.

The rearrangement links TRBV11-3 to TRBJ1-6, with D uncertain. The V and J ends lost 0 bases and 7 bases respectively, with 1 base between them. Germline V gene data show CDR1 as SGHNT and CDR2 as YENEEA. This CDR3 contains 12 residues. CDR3 loop: CASSLDNSPLHF. CDR3 DNA sequence: TGTGCCAGCAGCTTAGACAATTCACCCCTCCACTTT.

This chain joins TRBV19 and TRBJ1-5; D ambiguous. Trimming stripped 9 bases from V and 6 bases from J, with 18 bases between. In germline, CDR1 is LNHDA, CDR2 SQIVND (reference sequence). The CDR3 is made up of 14 amino acids. CDR3 amino acids: CASQVKTWSQPQHF. CDR3 in DNA: TGTGCCAGCCAAGTGAAGACATGGAGTCAGCCCCAGCATTTT.

This chain connects TRBV11-2 to TRBJ2-3; D is possibly TRBD1 (6 bases). The V gene's germline CDR1 is SGHAT and CDR2 FQNNGV. The CDR3 covers 17 residues. Trimming removed 5 bases at V and 3 bases at J, with 21 bases between. The CDR3 loop reads CASSPRQDAIRTDTQYF. The CDR3 DNA is TGTGCCAGCAGCCCTCGACAGGACGCTATCAGGACAGATACGCAGTATTTT.

V is TRBV6-6 and J is TRBJ1-2; TRBD1 matches at 7 bases. The CDR3 is made up of 12 amino acids. Per the germline V gene, CDR1 is MNHNY and CDR2 is SVGAGI (reference sequence). V shed 6 bases, J shed 7 bases, and the junction held 5 bases outside the gene matches. The CDR3 nucleotides read TGTGCCAGCAGACCATCAGGGGGTGGCTACACCTTC. It specifies CASRPSGGGYTF.

The chain recombines TRBV18 with TRBJ2-2; D could derive from TRBD1 or TRBD2 (5 bases each). Trimming took 3 bases from V and 4 from J, leaving 24 bases between them. The germline gives CDR1 KGHSH, CDR2 LQKENI. This CDR3 comprises 19 residues. CDR3: CASSPVTPGPIILTGELFF. CDR3 bases: TGTGCCAGCTCACCGGTAACCCCGGGACCCATAATTCTCACCGGGGAGCTGTTTTTT.

CDR3 region: CASSYLGLADTGELFF. The CDR3 DNA follows: TGTGCCAGCAGTTACTTAGGGCTAGCGGACACCGGGGAGCTGTTTTTT. The rearrangement uses TRBV6-5 and TRBJ2-2; TRBD2 matches at 7 bases. Trimming took 1 base from V and 3 from J; bases not matched to a gene: 5. The V gene's germline CDR1 is MNHEY and CDR2 SVGAGI. CDR3 length equals 16 residues.

The chain is built from TRBV18 and TRBJ1-1; 8 nucleotides line up with TRBD1. With V trimmed by 5 bases and J by 3 bases, 8 bases remained unmatched. The CDR3 consists of 15 residues. CDR1 is KGHSH and CDR2 is LQKENI in the germline V gene. This CDR3 reads CASSFETGEDTEAFF. The CDR3 DNA is TGTGCCAGCTCATTTGAGACAGGGGAGGACACTGAAGCTTTCTTT. Full variable domain (remainder filled in from reference TRBV18 and TRBJ1-1): NAGVMQNPRHLVRRRGQEARLRCSPMKGHSHVYWYRQLPEEGLKFMVYLQKENIIDESGMPKERFSAEFPKEGPSILRIQQVVRGDSAAYFCASSFETGEDTEAFFGQGTRLTVV.